This T cell receptor beta chain came from a study of identical twins. Study-level findings and limits: Fewer insertions characterized abundant cord blood beta clonotypes, whereas memory repertoires showed none.

TCRdb fed the 5' RACE reads into MiXCR, producing one record per CDR3 protein. The sample records more than 650,000 distinct CDR3 sequences, over 5% being singletons. CDR3 length equals 16 residues. Germline V gene sequence: CDR1 SGHVS, CDR2 FQNEAQ. V gave up 7 bases and J gave up 4 bases, with 22 bases separating them. In regard to this clonotype: The antigen remains unidentified.

The chain links TRBV7-8 to TRBJ2-5, with D tentatively TRBD1 (5 bases). This TCR was recovered from a man aged 18 to 30 in good health. The sequenced material came from naive T cells sorted from blood. The CDR3 region has the DNA TGTGCCAGCATAATATCAGGGCTTGGGCTTCTAGAGACCCAGTACTTC. It translates to CASIISGLGLLETQYF.